Listed below are T cell receptor beta chains from one sample, sequenced in a study of response to subunit inactivated influenza vaccine. TCRdb re-derived calls from the RT-PCR reads in MiXCR, one entry per CDR3 protein. The profile shows roughly 700,000 distinct CDR3 sequences, approximately 15% of them singletons. The sample here was PBMCs from blood, taken less than 15 days before vaccination. Receptors originate from a man aged 50-60 years who received an inactivated influenza vaccine. CDR3s include the opening cysteine and the closing phenylalanine or tryptophan. D genes are given only for firm matches. Expanded clones get a size class; other rows say once, few or many, or leave the size out.

few	TRBV20-1	TRBJ2-1	-	TGCAGTGCTAGAAAAGGGCCCTCAATAGGTGAGCAGTTCTTC	CSARKGPSIGEQFF
-	TRBV12-3/TRBV12-4	TRBJ1-4	-	TGTGCCAGCAGTTTAAAGCCAGCCGGGGGAAAACTGTTTTTT	CASSLKPAGGKLFF
few	TRBV5-1	TRBJ2-6	-	TGCGCCAGCAGCTTTACTCCTGGGGCCAACGTCCTGACTTTC	CASSFTPGANVLTF
-	TRBV4-1	TRBJ2-5	-	TGCGCCAGCAGCCAAGTTTCTGCGAACTATGGTCGGGAGACCCAGTACTTC	CASSQVSANYGRETQYF
few	TRBV6-1	TRBJ2-5	-	TGTGCCAGCTCCACGGGGGGCCCTGAGACCCAGTACTTC	CASSTGGPETQYF
-	TRBV20-1	TRBJ2-1	-	TGCAGTGCCCCGAGGACCCTTAACAATGAGCAGTTCTTC	CSAPRTLNNEQFF
-	TRBV12-3/TRBV12-4	TRBJ2-1	-	TGTGCCAGCGTTTCCCTTCGGGGGAAGTACTACAATGAGCAGTTCTTC	CASVSLRGKYYNEQFF
many	TRBV5-1	TRBJ2-5	TRBD2	TGCGCCAGCAGCCCACTAGGACTAGCGGGGGATAACCAAGAGACCCAGTACTTC	CASSPLGLAGDNQETQYF
few	TRBV4-2	TRBJ2-5	-	TGTGCCAGCAGCCAAGATCTCGGAGCTAGCCTTTGGGAGACCCAGTACTTC	CASSQDLGASLWETQYF
many	TRBV20-1	TRBJ2-7	TRBD2	TGCAGTGGCCATAGCGGGAGAAGGAACGAGCAGTACTTC	CSGHSGRRNEQYF
few	TRBV6-1	TRBJ1-6	-	TGTGCCAGCAGTGCCACGTGGACGGCTAATTCACCCCTCCACTTT	CASSATWTANSPLHF
few	TRBV29-1	TRBJ2-1	TRBD1	TGCAGCGTTGCCGGGACAGTTCACTCCTACAATGAGCAGTTCTTC	CSVAGTVHSYNEQFF
-	TRBV6-5	TRBJ1-1	-	TGTGCCAGCAGTTACTCGAGCCAGTTACAGGAAAATTTCTTT	CASSYSSQLQENFF
-	TRBV20-1	TRBJ2-1	-	TGCAGTGCTCCGGCCTACAATGAGCAGTTCTTC	CSAPAYNEQFF
-	TRBV28	TRBJ2-7	-	TGTGCCAGCACCCCCATGGGATTCTCCTACGAGCAGTACTTC	CASTPMGFSYEQYF
few	TRBV7-9	TRBJ2-3	-	TGTGCCAGCAGCTTAATGGTCTGGGGGACAGATACGCAGTATTTT	CASSLMVWGTDTQYF
few	TRBV9	TRBJ1-5	-	TGTGCCAGCAGCGTAGAGGGGGGTTTTCAGCAGCCCCAGCATTTT	CASSVEGGFQQPQHF
-	TRBV24-1	TRBJ2-3	-	TGTGCCACCAGTGATGGGGGAGTCGGGGCAGATACGCAGTATTTT	CATSDGGVGADTQYF
-	TRBV7-2	TRBJ2-3	-	TGTGCCAGCAGCTTAATCTCAGTGAGTTTGGGTACGCAGTATTTT	CASSLISVSLGTQYF
-	TRBV12-3/TRBV12-4	TRBJ1-4	-	TGTGCCAGCAGTTTTCGGGAGGGAGCTGAAAAACTGTTTTTT	CASSFREGAEKLFF
-	TRBV20-1	TRBJ2-7	TRBD2	TGCAGTGCTAGGGTGATCACCGGGACTAGCGGGATCTACGAGCAGTACTTC	CSARVITGTSGIYEQYF
few	TRBV7-2	TRBJ1-1	-	TGTGCCAGCAGCCGCACAGGAGGAGCAACTGAAGCTTTCTTT	CASSRTGGATEAFF
many	TRBV12-3/TRBV12-4	TRBJ1-5	-	TGTGCCAGCAGCCCCCCCGGTCTATATCAGCCCCAGCATTTT	CASSPPGLYQPQHF
many	TRBV12-3/TRBV12-4	TRBJ1-1	TRBD1	TGTGCCAGCAGGGTTAGCAGGGGGAGCGCAGCTTTCTTT	CASRVSRGSAAFF
many	TRBV10-3	TRBJ1-1	-	TGTGCCATCAGTGAGGAAGTTCTGGCTTTCTTT	CAISEEVLAFF
-	TRBV12-3/TRBV12-4	TRBJ1-1	TRBD1	TGTGCCAGCAGCTGGGACAGGGCCGGCTTTACTGAAGCTTTCTTT	CASSWDRAGFTEAFF
few	TRBV20-1	TRBJ2-7	-	TGCAGTGCTAGAGATCTTGCAGTAGCCTACGAGCAGTACTTC	CSARDLAVAYEQYF
-	TRBV7-9	TRBJ2-2	-	TGTGCCAGCAGCGTGACGGCCGGGGACACCGGGGAGCTGTTTTTT	CASSVTAGDTGELFF
-	TRBV3-1	TRBJ2-1	-	TGTGCCAGCAGCCAAGGTACAGGGTCAAATGAGCAGTTCTTC	CASSQGTGSNEQFF
-	TRBV3-1	TRBJ1-6	TRBD1	TGTGCCAGCAGCGACAGGGGAAGCTCCTATAATTCACCCCTCCACTTT	CASSDRGSSYNSPLHF
few	TRBV6-4	TRBJ2-1	TRBD2	TGTGCCAGCAGTGTTATGAGCGGGGTCGCTGGGGAGCAGTTCTTC	CASSVMSGVAGEQFF
-	TRBV6-2/TRBV6-3	TRBJ2-3	TRBD2	TGTGCCAGCTCTACTTTTCTCGGGGGGTTCGCCAAAATTGATACGCAGTATTTT	CASSTFLGGFAKIDTQYF
-	TRBV20-1	TRBJ2-7	TRBD1	TGCAGTGCTAGAGATGAACAGGGGGTTTCCGAGCAGTACTTC	CSARDEQGVSEQYF
few	TRBV20-1	TRBJ1-2	-	TGCAGTGCTAGACGTACAGGGCTTCGAGGCTACACCTTC	CSARRTGLRGYTF
-	TRBV27	TRBJ2-7	-	TGTGCCAGCAGTTTATCGGGCAGGGGACTCTACGAGCAGTACTTC	CASSLSGRGLYEQYF
few	TRBV5-6	TRBJ2-7	-	TGTGCCAGCATCTCACAATGGGCCGGGCCCAGCTCCTACGAGCAGTACTTC	CASISQWAGPSSYEQYF
few	TRBV7-2	TRBJ2-5	-	TGTGCCAGCAGCTTACCGTGGGGCGGGAAAGAGACCCAGTACTTC	CASSLPWGGKETQYF
many	TRBV15	TRBJ2-7	-	TGTGCCACCAGCAGAGACCGAAATCAGGGCAACGAGCAGTACTTC	CATSRDRNQGNEQYF
few	TRBV11-2	TRBJ2-5	-	TGTGCCAGCAGCCCAGGCCCACTAGCAGGGGGTGGGACCCAGTACTTC	CASSPGPLAGGGTQYF
many	TRBV12-3/TRBV12-4	TRBJ2-1	TRBD1	TGCGCCAGCAGCTTGGGACAGTACAATGAGCAGTTCTTC	CASSLGQYNEQFF
-	TRBV28	TRBJ2-7	-	TGTGCCAGCAGTCCCCCTTGGGAGAACTCCTACGAGCAGTACTTC	CASSPPWENSYEQYF
-	TRBV5-1	TRBJ2-7	TRBD1	TGCGCCAGCAAGAATGGACAGGAGATTTCCTACGAGCAGTACTTC	CASKNGQEISYEQYF
-	TRBV7-9	TRBJ2-1	-	TGTGCCAGCAGCCGGGGGTCCGGGGGAAACTACAATGAGCAGTTCTTC	CASSRGSGGNYNEQFF
-	TRBV5-1	TRBJ2-6	-	TGCGCCAGCAGCACCGCTGGGGCCAACGTCCTGACTTTC	CASSTAGANVLTF
once	TRBV3-1	TRBJ2-7	TRBD2	TGTGCCAGCAGCCAACAAGTTAGCGGGAGGTTCACCTACGAGCAGTACTTC	CASSQQVSGRFTYEQYF
-	TRBV28	TRBJ1-1	-	TGTGCCAGCAGTTCCCCCGGTACACGGAAGAACACTGAAGCTTTCTTT	CASSSPGTRKNTEAFF
-	TRBV7-3	TRBJ2-1	-	TGTGCCAGCAGCTTAGGGCTAGCAAGACGCGATGAGCAGTTCTTC	CASSLGLARRDEQFF
many	TRBV29-1	TRBJ1-1	TRBD1	TGCAGCGTTGGGTTGGCAGGGGGCATGGCTTTCTTT	CSVGLAGGMAFF
-	TRBV5-6	TRBJ2-7	TRBD2	TGTGCCAGCAGCTCCCGCCGGACTAGCGGGGCCTACGAGCAGTACTTC	CASSSRRTSGAYEQYF
once	TRBV11-2	TRBJ2-7	TRBD2	TGTGCCAGCAGCCCGAGAAAACTAGCGGGAGGGCCGTTCGAGCAGTACTTC	CASSPRKLAGGPFEQYF
-	TRBV20-1	TRBJ1-2	TRBD1	TGCAGTGCCCGACAGGGGGTAGGTGGCTACACCTTC	CSARQGVGGYTF
few	TRBV11-2	TRBJ2-5	-	TGTGCCAGCAGCTTAGGTCAGGGAGGAGCGGCCCAAGAGACCCAGTACTTC	CASSLGQGGAAQETQYF
-	TRBV27	TRBJ2-7	TRBD2	TGTGCCAGCAGTTTTATGGGGGGGGACTACGAGCAGTACTTC	CASSFMGGDYEQYF
-	TRBV24-1	TRBJ2-1	TRBD2	TGTGCCACCAGTGACCCCGGGGCGACTAGCAACTCCTACAATGAGCAGTTCTTC	CATSDPGATSNSYNEQFF